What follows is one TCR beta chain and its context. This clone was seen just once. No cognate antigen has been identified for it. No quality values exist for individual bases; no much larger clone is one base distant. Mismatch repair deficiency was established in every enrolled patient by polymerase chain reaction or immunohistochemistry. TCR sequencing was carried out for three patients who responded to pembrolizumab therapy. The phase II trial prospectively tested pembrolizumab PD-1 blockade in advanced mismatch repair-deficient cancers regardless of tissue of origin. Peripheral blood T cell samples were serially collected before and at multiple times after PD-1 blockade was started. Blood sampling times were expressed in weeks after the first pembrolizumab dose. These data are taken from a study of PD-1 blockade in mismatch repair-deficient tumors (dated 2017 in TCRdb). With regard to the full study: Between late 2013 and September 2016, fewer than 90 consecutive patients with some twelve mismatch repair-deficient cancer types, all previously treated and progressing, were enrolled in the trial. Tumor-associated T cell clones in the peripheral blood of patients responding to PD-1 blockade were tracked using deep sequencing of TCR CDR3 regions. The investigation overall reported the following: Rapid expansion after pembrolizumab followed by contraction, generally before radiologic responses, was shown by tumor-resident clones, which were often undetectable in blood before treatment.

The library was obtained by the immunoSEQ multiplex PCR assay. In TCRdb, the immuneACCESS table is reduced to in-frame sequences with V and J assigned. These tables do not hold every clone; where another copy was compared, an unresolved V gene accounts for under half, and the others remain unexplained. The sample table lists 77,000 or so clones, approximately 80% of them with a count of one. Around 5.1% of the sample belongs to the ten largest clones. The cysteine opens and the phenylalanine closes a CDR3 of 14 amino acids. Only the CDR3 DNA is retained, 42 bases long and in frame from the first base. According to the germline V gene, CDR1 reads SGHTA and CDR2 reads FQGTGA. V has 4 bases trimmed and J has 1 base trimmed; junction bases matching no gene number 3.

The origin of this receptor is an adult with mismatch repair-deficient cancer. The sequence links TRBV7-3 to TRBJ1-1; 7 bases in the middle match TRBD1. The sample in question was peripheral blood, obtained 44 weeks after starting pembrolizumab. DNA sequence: TGTGCCAGCAGCTCGGACAGGACGAACACTGAAGCTTTCTTT. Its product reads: CASSSDRTNTEAFF.